The 22 T cell receptor beta chains presented below share a single source sample, sequenced in a study of CD8+ T cells in alopecia areata. Extracted from the samples, RNA was reverse transcribed into cDNA to serve as the sequencing template. This table comes from immunoSEQ multiplex PCR, and its TCRdb copy is limited to in-frame clones, with some not included. Altogether 150,000 to 200,000 clones are present, under 80% being singletons, with the ten largest covering roughly 1.3%. The treatment here: oral pan-JAK inhibitor, 5-10 mg twice daily. Here the sequenced sample was CD4+ T cells sorted from blood, taken around week 47, from a patient treated with tofacitinib. The receptors here all came from a human donor with alopecia areata.

This rearrangement joins TRBV28 to TRBJ2-7, with a possible D match to TRBD1 (5 bases). The CDR3 has 13 residues. V gave up 6 bases and J gave up 6 bases, with 15 bases separating them. Germline assignment: CDR1 MDHEN and CDR2 SYDVKM. The CDR3 spells CASRNNIRGEQYF. Written as DNA, the CDR3 is TGTGCCAGCAGGAATAATATAAGGGGCGAGCAGTACTTC. Combining the CDR3 with reference TRBV28 and TRBJ2-7 gives the whole variable domain DVKVTQSSRYLVKRTGEKVFLECVQDMDHENMFWYRQDPGLGLRLIYFSYDVKMKEKGDIPEGYSVSREKKERFSLILESASTNQTSMYLCASRNNIRGEQYFGPGTRLTVT.

This clone turned up a few times. The rearrangement links TRBV9 to TRBJ2-7, with D unclear. The CDR3 runs to 14 residues. V was shortened by 4 bases and J by 3 bases, with 14 bases between the two germline ends. Germline loops: CDR1 SGDLS, CDR2 YYNGEE. The CDR3 DNA reads TGTGCCAGCAGCCCGTCCAGTAATAACTACGAGCAGTACTTC. It encodes CASSPSSNNYEQYF.

J is TRBJ2-7 and V is TRBV29-1; D is perhaps TRBD1 (7 bases). The V gene lost 7 bases and the J gene lost 4 bases, with 20 bases spanning the gap. This CDR3 is 14 amino acids long. Germline V CDR1 and CDR2: SQVTM, ANQGSEA. The CDR3 DNA follows: TGCAGCGCCGGGGAGGCAGGGGGGAATTACGAGCAGTACTTC. Amino acids: CSAGEAGGNYEQYF.

The chain uses TRBV25-1 and TRBJ1-1; D uncertain. Per the germline V gene, CDR1 is MGHDK and CDR2 is SYGVNS. V lost 9 bases, J lost 4 bases, and 21 bases lay in between. This CDR3 is built from 15 residues. CDR3 sequence reads: CASSPGGSRGTEAFF. The CDR3 DNA is TGTGCCAGTAGCCCCGGAGGGTCCCGAGGCACTGAAGCTTTCTTT.

The rearrangement links TRBV7-2 to TRBJ1-2, with D unclear. Trimming took off 3 bases at V and 4 bases at J, with 9 bases between the two ends. This CDR3 comprises 13 residues. Germline CDR1 reads SGHTA; CDR2 reads FQGNSA. The chain's CDR3 is CASSFKNSYGYTF. The CDR3 DNA is TGTGCCAGCAGCTTCAAGAACTCCTATGGCTACACCTTC.

The rearrangement uses TRBV30 and TRBJ1-5, with 8 nucleotides matching TRBD1. Trimming removed 1 base from V and 6 bases from J; junction bases left unmatched: 5. CDR1 is GTSNPN and CDR2 is SVGIG in the germline V gene (reference sequence). CDR3 length: 14 residues. The CDR3 here is CAWSGAGGPQPQHF. The CDR3 bases are TGTGCCTGGAGTGGGGCAGGGGGCCCTCAGCCCCAGCATTTT. Complete variable domain (other parts from reference TRBV30 and TRBJ1-5): SQTIHQWPATLVQPVGSPLSLECTVEGTSNPNLYWYRQAAGRGLQLLFYSVGIGQISSEVPQNLSASRPQDRQFILSSKKLLLSDSGFYLCAWSGAGGPQPQHFGDGTRLSIL.

The chain carries TRBV30 and TRBJ2-1; TRBD2 might be the D (5 bases). V was shortened by 4 bases and J by 6 bases, with 10 bases between the two germline ends. Per germline, CDR1 GTSNPN and CDR2 SVGIG (reference sequence). This CDR3 contains 12 residues. The CDR3 region is CAWNRGSNEQFF. The CDR3 DNA sequence: TGTGCCTGGAACCGAGGGAGCAATGAGCAGTTCTTC.

The V gene is TRBV25-1, the J gene TRBJ2-3; D not resolved. Germline CDR1 is MGHDK and CDR2 is SYGVNS. This CDR3 comprises 14 residues. V lost 2 bases, J lost 7 bases, and 13 bases lay in between. The CDR3 DNA reads TGTGCCAGCAGTGAAATTCGTGACACCCATACGCAGTATTTT. This translates into CASSEIRDTHTQYF.

The chain is built from TRBV14 and TRBJ2-5; D remains unclear. V was shortened by 0 bases and J by 5 bases, with 16 bases between the two germline ends. Germline CDR1 is SGHDN and CDR2 is FVKESK. The CDR3 totals 16 residues. The CDR3 reads CASSQENQRSQETQYF. DNA for the CDR3: TGTGCCAGCAGCCAAGAAAATCAGCGTTCCCAGGAGACCCAGTACTTC.

The chain links TRBV5-6 to TRBJ1-2, with 8 bases fitting TRBD1. CDR1 and CDR2 (germline): SGHDT, YYEEEE. V was pared by 4 bases and J by 5 bases, with 7 bases of the junction left unmatched. CDR3 length equals 14 residues. CDR3: CASSDGQGGYGYTF. In DNA form, the CDR3 reads TGTGCCAGCAGCGATGGACAGGGAGGGTATGGCTACACCTTC.

This clone was counted between two and nine times. The gene calls are TRBV30 and TRBJ1-1; D not certain. Germline values: CDR1 GTSNPN, CDR2 SVGIG (reference sequence). This CDR3 region has 12 residues. Trimming stripped 6 bases from V and 4 bases from J, with 12 bases between. CDR3 coding DNA: TGTGCCTGCCAGACACGGGCCACTGAAGCTTTCTTT. Translating gives CACQTRATEAFF.

The chain is built from TRBV9 and TRBJ2-6; 8 nucleotides agree with TRBD1. There are 17 residues in the CDR3. The junction had 7 bases not matched to a gene; V was cut back by 4 bases and J by 1 base. The germline CDR1 and CDR2 sequences are SGDLS and YYNGEE. In DNA, the CDR3 is TGTGCCAGCAGCTGGACAGGGAGTAAGTCTGGGGCCAACGTCCTGACTTTC. This sequence encodes CASSWTGSKSGANVLTF. The whole variable domain, remainder taken from reference TRBV9 and TRBJ2-6, is DSGVTQTPKHLITATGQRVTLRCSPRSGDLSVYWYQQSLDQGLQFLIQYYNGEERAKGNILERFSAQQFPDLHSELNLSSLELGDSALYFCASSWTGSKSGANVLTFGAGSRLTVL.

The CDR3 region has the DNA TGCGCCAGCAGCCAAGTCGGGAGCTCCTACAATGAGCAGTTCTTC. Its protein product is CASSQVGSSYNEQFF. V gene TRBV4-1 combines with J gene TRBJ2-1, with a possible D match to TRBD2 (6 bases). The CDR3 runs 15 residues. Germline V gene data show CDR1 as MGHRA and CDR2 as YSYEKL. Trimming stripped 1 base from V and 0 bases from J, with 7 bases between.

The chain combines TRBV5-1 with TRBJ1-5; 8 bases map to TRBD1. In germline, CDR1 is SGHRS, CDR2 YFSETQ. The CDR3 sequence is 15 residues long. With V trimmed by 3 bases and J by 7 bases, 9 bases remained unmatched. CDR3 coding DNA: TGCGCCAGCAGCTCTGGGACAGGTAAAGGGCAGCCCCAGCATTTT. Residues: CASSSGTGKGQPQHF.

The chain uses TRBV5-1 and TRBJ2-7; 8 nucleotides agree with TRBD1. The V segment lost 0 bases and the J segment 1 base; nucleotides outside the gene matches: 6. Per the germline V gene, CDR1 is SGHRS and CDR2 is YFSETQ. The CDR3 consists of 16 residues. CDR3 sequence reads: CASSLALTGASYEQYF. The CDR3, as DNA: TGCGCCAGCAGCTTGGCCCTGACAGGGGCGTCCTACGAGCAGTACTTC. Drawing the rest from reference TRBV5-1 and TRBJ2-7, the complete variable domain is KAGVTQTPRYLIKTRGQQVTLSCSPISGHRSVSWYQQTPGQGLQFLFEYFSETQRNKGNFPGRFSGRQFSNSRSEMNVSTLELGDSALYLCASSLALTGASYEQYFGPGTRLTVT.

The J gene is TRBJ2-1, the V gene TRBV7-6; the D gene is possibly TRBD2 (5 bases). The CDR3 length is 16 residues. Germline-derived CDR1 and CDR2 are SGHVS and FNYEAQ. V dropped 1 base and J dropped 0 bases, with 10 bases sitting between them. The CDR3, as DNA: TGTGCCAGCAGCTTAGGGGCTGGGAGCTCCTACAATGAGCAGTTCTTC. Residues: CASSLGAGSSYNEQFF.

The sample holds one count of this clone. Within the sample, other DNA sequences also encode this same CDR3. The rearrangement links TRBV29-1 to TRBJ1-2, with TRBD1 as a possible D gene (6 bases). V was shortened by 4 bases and J by 8 bases, with 11 bases between the two germline ends. The germline gives CDR1 SQVTM, CDR2 ANQGSEA. CDR3 length: 11 amino acids. Here the CDR3 reads CSVAGARGYTF. The CDR3 DNA sequence: TGCAGCGTTGCGGGGGCGCGGGGCTACACCTTC. The variable domain in full, with the rest retrieved from reference TRBV29-1 and TRBJ1-2, is SAVISQKPSRDICQRGTSLTIQCQVDSQVTMMFWYRQQPGQSLTLIATANQGSEATYESGFVIDKFPISRPNLTFSTLTVSNMSPEDSSIYLCSVAGARGYTFGSGTRLTVV.

This chain links TRBV29-1 with TRBJ2-7, with TRBD2 matching 12 bases. Germline lookup yields CDR1 SQVTM and CDR2 ANQGSEA. This CDR3 is 16 amino acids long. J lost 0 bases, V lost 7 bases, and 10 bases had no gene match. For the CDR3, the DNA is TGCAGCGCATTACTAGCGGGGGGCCACTACTCCTACGAGCAGTACTTC. As protein: CSALLAGGHYSYEQYF.

The genes are TRBV5-6 and TRBJ1-5; 9 nucleotides align to TRBD1. The V gene's germline CDR1 is SGHDT and CDR2 YYEEEE. The CDR3 has 16 amino acids. J gave up 1 base and V 1 base, and 3 bases lay outside the gene matches. CDR3 bases: TGTGCCAGCAGCTTGTACAGGGGGCTAAGCAATCAGCCCCAGCATTTT. It translates to CASSLYRGLSNQPQHF.

The chain combines TRBV6-5 with TRBJ2-5, with D tentatively TRBD2 (5 bases). The CDR3 totals 14 residues. Between the trimmed V and J ends, which lost 5 bases and 2 bases, there was a span of 12 bases. Germline CDR1 and CDR2: MNHEY and SVGAGI. The CDR3 DNA reads TGTGCCAGCAGTCCCGGGGTCTTTCAAGAGACCCAGTACTTC. Its translation: CASSPGVFQETQYF.

The rearrangement links TRBV5-6 to TRBJ2-1; 11 nucleotides align to TRBD2. J lost 6 bases, V lost 4 bases, and 12 bases had no gene match. CDR3 length equals 17 residues. CDR1 SGHDT and CDR2 YYEEEE come from the germline V gene. For the CDR3, the DNA is TGTGCCAGCAGCCGCGGCAGGGGACTAGCGGCCTCCAATGAGCAGTTCTTC. Protein: CASSRGRGLAASNEQFF. Supplemented by reference TRBV5-6 and TRBJ2-1, the full variable domain reads DAGVTQSPTHLIKTRGQQVTLRCSPKSGHDTVSWYQQALGQGPQFIFQYYEEEERQRGNFPDRFSGHQFPNYSSELNVNALLLGDSALYLCASSRGRGLAASNEQFFGPGTRLTVL.

The rearrangement joins TRBV30 to TRBJ1-1; D not certain. The CDR3 has 12 amino acids. V was shortened by 6 bases and J by 0 bases, with 8 bases between the two germline ends. CDR1 is GTSNPN, CDR2 SVGIG, per germline (reference sequence). Here the CDR3 reads CACSGVNTEAFF. In nucleotides, the CDR3 is TGTGCCTGCTCCGGGGTGAACACTGAAGCTTTCTTT.